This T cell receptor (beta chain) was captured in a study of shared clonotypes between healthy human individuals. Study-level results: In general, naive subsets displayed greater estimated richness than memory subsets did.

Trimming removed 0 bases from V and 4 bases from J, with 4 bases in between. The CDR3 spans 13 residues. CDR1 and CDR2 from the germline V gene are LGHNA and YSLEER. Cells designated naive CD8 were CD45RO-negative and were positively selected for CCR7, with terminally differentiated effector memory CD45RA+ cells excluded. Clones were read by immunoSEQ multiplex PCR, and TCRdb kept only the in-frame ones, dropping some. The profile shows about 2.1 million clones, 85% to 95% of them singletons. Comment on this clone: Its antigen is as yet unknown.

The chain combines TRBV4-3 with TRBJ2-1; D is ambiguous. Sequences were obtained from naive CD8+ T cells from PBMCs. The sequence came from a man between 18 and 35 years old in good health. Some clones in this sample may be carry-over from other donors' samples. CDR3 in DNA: TGCGCCAGCAGCCAAGATTGGTACAATGAGCAGTTCTTC. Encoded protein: CASSQDWYNEQFF.